The 25 T cell receptor beta chains below come from one sample, sequenced in a study of cytomegalovirus exposure and HLA in healthy donors. In the PCR, 60 Vbeta and 13 Jbeta primers were used. TCRdb's copy holds only in-frame clones and misses some; the assay was immunoSEQ multiplex PCR. The table includes about 120,000 clones, 65% to 85% detected once. The material sequenced was PBMCs. These receptor sequences come from a woman aged 40 to 50 in good health and CMV-seropositive.

This chain connects TRBV5-1 to TRBJ2-3; the match to TRBD2 covers 7 bases. The CDR3 has 15 amino acids. Germline assignment: CDR1 SGHRS and CDR2 YFSETQ. The junction had 9 bases not matched to a gene; V was cut back by 6 bases and J by 2 bases. The CDR3 reads CASTGRGEVTDTQYF. In DNA form, the CDR3 reads TGCGCCAGCACGGGTCGGGGGGAGGTCACAGATACGCAGTATTTT.

V gene TRBV5-1 combines with J gene TRBJ2-3; 9 nucleotides agree with TRBD1. Germline V lookup: CDR1 SGHRS, CDR2 YFSETQ. The V and J ends lost 0 bases and 5 bases, in that order; junction bases with no gene match: 7. The CDR3 has 16 amino acids. The CDR3 nucleotides are TGCGCCAGCAGCTTGGAGGGACAGGGAAAGGGAGATACGCAGTATTTT. This gives the protein CASSLEGQGKGDTQYF.

The CDR3 DNA is TGTGCCAGTAGTGTATACCAAGAGACCCAGTACTTC. Residues: CASSVYQETQYF. The chain couples TRBV19 to TRBJ2-5; D is unresolved. Germline-derived CDR1 and CDR2 are LNHDA and SQIVND (reference sequence). Trimming removed 5 bases at V and 0 bases at J, with 4 bases between. CDR3 length equals 12 residues.

This chain joins TRBV27 and TRBJ1-2, with 7 bases fitting TRBD1. V was clipped by 5 bases and J by 5 bases; unmatched bases: 5. Germline CDR1 reads MNHEY; CDR2 reads SMNVEV (reference sequence). This CDR3 spans 13 amino acids. The CDR3 nucleotides are TGTGCCAGCAGTAACGGGACAGCATATGGCTACACCTTC. Its protein is CASSNGTAYGYTF.

The chain employs TRBV6-1 and TRBJ1-5, with 8 bases fitting TRBD1. J lost 7 bases, V lost 6 bases, and 8 bases had no gene match. CDR1 and CDR2 (germline): MNHNS, SASEGT. The CDR3 consists of 14 residues. CDR3 amino acids: CASRTGERGQPQHF. CDR3 bases: TGTGCCAGCAGGACAGGGGAAAGAGGACAGCCCCAGCATTTT.

This clone was observed a single time. V and J are TRBV14 and TRBJ1-5, with a weak D call TRBD1 (5 bases). V dropped 2 bases and J dropped 7 bases, with 9 bases sitting between them. The CDR3 is made up of 13 amino acids. Germline CDR1 SGHDN, CDR2 FVKESK. The CDR3 reads CASSQSGGQPQHF. DNA of the CDR3: TGTGCCAGCAGCCAATCGGGGGGACAGCCCCAGCATTTT.

This clone was detected only a few times. The chain links TRBV4-1 to TRBJ2-7, with 9 bases that match TRBD2. With 1 base clipped from V and 2 bases from J, the junction kept 9 bases outside the gene matches. This CDR3 region has 17 residues. CDR1 is MGHRA and CDR2 is YSYEKL in the germline V gene. The DNA for the CDR3 is TGCGCCAGCAGCCAAGTACTCCAAAGCGGGAGGCCCTACGAGCAGTACTTC. It encodes CASSQVLQSGRPYEQYF.

The chain uses TRBV6-1 and TRBJ1-5; D remains ambiguous. The CDR3 is made up of 13 amino acids. Per germline, CDR1 MNHNS and CDR2 SASEGT. Trimming stripped 3 bases from V and 5 bases from J, with 8 bases between. This chain's CDR3 is CASSDGPDQPQHF. For the CDR3, the DNA is TGTGCCAGCAGTGACGGTCCCGATCAGCCCCAGCATTTT.

This sequence joins TRBV18 and TRBJ2-1; D may be TRBD1 (5 bases). CDR3 length: 15 residues. CDR1 is KGHSH, CDR2 LQKENI, per germline. V lost 3 bases and J 1 base, leaving 10 bases between the germline ends. The CDR3 region has the DNA TGTGCCAGCTCACCGCAGCAGGGTTCCTACAATGAGCAGTTCTTC. Translation: CASSPQQGSYNEQFF.

The V gene is TRBV29-1, the J gene TRBJ2-1, with TRBD2 matching 11 bases. V gave up 5 bases and J gave up 5 bases; unmatched junction bases: 14. The CDR3 spans 17 residues. Per the germline V gene, CDR1 is SQVTM and CDR2 is ANQGSEA. The CDR3 region has the DNA TGCAGCGTTCTGACAGGTACTAGCGGGAGTGTCAACAATGAGCAGTTCTTC. Translation: CSVLTGTSGSVNNEQFF.

The rearrangement links TRBV19 to TRBJ1-1, with 7 bases that match TRBD1. Unmatched junction bases numbered 8, after V lost 5 bases and J lost 5 bases. This CDR3 has 14 residues. The V gene's germline CDR1 is LNHDA and CDR2 SQIVND (reference sequence). The CDR3 here is CASSRDREGTEAFF. The CDR3 DNA follows: TGTGCCAGTAGTCGGGACAGAGAGGGAACTGAAGCTTTCTTT. Full variable domain (missing parts from reference TRBV19 and TRBJ1-1): DGGITQSPKYLFRKEGQNVTLSCEQNLNHDAMYWYRQDPGQGLRLIYYSQIVNDFQKGDIAEGYSVSREKKESFPLTVTSAQKNPTAFYLCASSRDREGTEAFFGQGTRLTVV.

The chain recombines TRBV18 with TRBJ1-1, with D possibly matching TRBD1 (6 bases). Trimming cost V 0 bases and J 5 bases, with 13 bases left between them. CDR3 length equals 15 residues. The germline gives CDR1 KGHSH, CDR2 LQKENI. In nucleotides, the CDR3 is TGTGCCAGCTCACCACCTATGGGGGCGCGAACTGAAGCTTTCTTT. It encodes CASSPPMGARTEAFF. Full variable domain (remainder filled in from reference TRBV18 and TRBJ1-1): NAGVMQNPRHLVRRRGQEARLRCSPMKGHSHVYWYRQLPEEGLKFMVYLQKENIIDESGMPKERFSAEFPKEGPSILRIQQVVRGDSAAYFCASSPPMGARTEAFFGQGTRLTVV.

This clone has only a few counts. The genes are TRBV6-5 and TRBJ1-3; TRBD1 is a possible D gene (6 bases). Germline CDR1 and CDR2: MNHEY and SVGAGI. This CDR3 has 15 residues. V lost 0 bases and J 4 bases, leaving 10 bases between the germline ends. In nucleotides, the CDR3 is TGTGCCAGCAGTTACTCGTACGACAGGGGAAACACCATATATTTT. Protein: CASSYSYDRGNTIYF.

The chain joins TRBV13 to TRBJ1-2, with a weak D call TRBD1 (6 bases). V was shortened by 5 bases and J by 7 bases, with 14 bases between the two germline ends. This CDR3 spans 13 amino acids. Germline V gene lookup returns CDR1 PRHDT and CDR2 FYEKMQ (reference sequence). The CDR3 protein is CASSPGQRGGYTF. In DNA, the CDR3 is TGTGCCAGCAGCCCCGGACAGAGGGGTGGCTACACCTTC.

This sequence joins TRBV4-1 and TRBJ2-7, with 7 bases fitting TRBD1. The V segment lost 4 bases and the J segment 2 bases; nucleotides outside the gene matches: 5. This CDR3 comprises 14 residues. Germline CDR1 and CDR2: MGHRA and YSYEKL. CDR3 sequence reads: CASSLNRGPYEQYF. The DNA of the CDR3 is TGCGCCAGCAGCCTAAACAGGGGTCCCTACGAGCAGTACTTC.

CDR3 residues: CASSVVTNTEAFF. DNA of the CDR3: TGTGCCAGCAGCGTAGTTACGAACACTGAAGCTTTCTTT. The V call is TRBV6-1, the J call TRBJ1-1; no clear D. CDR3 size: 13 residues. Trimming stripped 6 bases from V and 1 base from J, with 9 bases between. Germline CDR1 reads MNHNS; CDR2 reads SASEGT.

V is TRBV4-3 and J is TRBJ1-1; perhaps TRBD1 as D (5 bases). This CDR3 comprises 14 residues. Trimming took off 0 bases at V and 4 bases at J, with 9 bases between the two ends. The V gene's germline CDR1 is LGHNA and CDR2 YSLEER. Here the CDR3 DNA reads TGCGCCAGCAGCCAAGATTCGGGGGGCACTGAAGCTTTCTTT. It translates to CASSQDSGGTEAFF.

This clone was recorded a few times. This sequence joins TRBV5-1 and TRBJ2-1; D is ambiguous. Looked up from germline, CDR1 is SGHRS and CDR2 is YFSETQ. The CDR3 is 15 amino acids. The V end was cut by 0 bases, the J end by 3 bases, with 10 bases between. CDR3 sequence reads: CASSLETSFYNEQFF. DNA of the CDR3: TGCGCCAGCAGCTTGGAGACAAGTTTCTACAATGAGCAGTTCTTC. Supplemented by reference TRBV5-1 and TRBJ2-1, the full variable domain reads KAGVTQTPRYLIKTRGQQVTLSCSPISGHRSVSWYQQTPGQGLQFLFEYFSETQRNKGNFPGRFSGRQFSNSRSEMNVSTLELGDSALYLCASSLETSFYNEQFFGPGTRLTVL.

This sequence joins TRBV4-3 and TRBJ2-1, with 11 positions matching TRBD2. Germline assignment: CDR1 LGHNA and CDR2 YSLEER. The CDR3 spans 15 residues. V gave up 8 bases and J gave up 4 bases; unmatched junction bases: 7. CDR3 region: CASATSGGWYNEQFF. The CDR3 DNA reads TGCGCCAGCGCAACTAGCGGGGGTTGGTACAATGAGCAGTTCTTC.

The V call is TRBV19, the J call TRBJ1-1; D call uncertain. Germline V gene lookup returns CDR1 LNHDA and CDR2 SQIVND (reference sequence). The CDR3 runs 15 residues. The V end lost 1 base, the J end lost 0 bases, and 9 bases lay between the germline ends. Here the CDR3 DNA reads TGTGCCAGTAGTATAGTCGCAGGCATGAACACTGAAGCTTTCTTT. Its protein product is CASSIVAGMNTEAFF.

The rearrangement joins TRBV5-5 to TRBJ1-1; no definite D call. The CDR3 is 16 amino acids. Trimming stripped 0 bases from V and 0 bases from J, with 12 bases between. Germline CDR1 and CDR2: SGHKS and YYEKEE (reference sequence). CDR3 loop: CASSLAPREVNTEAFF. The DNA for the CDR3 is TGTGCCAGCAGCTTGGCTCCACGGGAAGTGAACACTGAAGCTTTCTTT.

V gene TRBV4-2 combines with J gene TRBJ2-1; D possibly corresponds to TRBD2 (5 bases). The CDR3 spans 15 residues. Germline V gene sequence: CDR1 LGHNA, CDR2 YNFKEQ. Between the trimmed V and J ends, which lost 3 bases and 7 bases, there was a span of 16 bases. CDR3 sequence reads: CASSHATRMGNEQFF. In DNA, the CDR3 is TGTGCCAGCAGCCATGCCACTAGGATGGGGAATGAGCAGTTCTTC.

The chain has TRBV12-5 and TRBJ1-5, with 7 bases lining up with TRBD1. Germline V lookup: CDR1 LGHNT, CDR2 FRNRAP. The CDR3 is 16 amino acids. The junction had 9 bases not matched to a gene; V was cut back by 0 bases and J by 7 bases. In DNA form, the CDR3 reads TGTGCTAGTGGTTTGGTACGGTCAGGGGGTGGACAGCCCCAGCATTTT. This sequence encodes CASGLVRSGGGQPQHF.

The gene calls are TRBV7-8 and TRBJ2-1, with TRBD2 matching 11 bases. Germline trimming cut 2 bases from V and 0 bases from J; bases unmatched to any gene: 9. In germline, CDR1 is SGHVS, CDR2 FQNEAQ. The CDR3 totals 19 residues. The DNA for the CDR3 is TGTGCCAGCAGCTTAACCGGGACTAGCGGACTGAGCTCCTACAATGAGCAGTTCTTC. Its translation: CASSLTGTSGLSSYNEQFF.

The chain couples TRBV4-3 to TRBJ1-2, with 7 bases lining up with TRBD1. V was pared by 2 bases and J by 4 bases, with 7 bases of the junction left unmatched. The CDR3 loop spans 15 amino acids. Germline V lookup: CDR1 LGHNA, CDR2 YSLEER. The CDR3 nucleotides read TGCGCCAGCAGCCAAAGCTCGGGACAGATCTATGGCTACACCTTC. Translation: CASSQSSGQIYGYTF.